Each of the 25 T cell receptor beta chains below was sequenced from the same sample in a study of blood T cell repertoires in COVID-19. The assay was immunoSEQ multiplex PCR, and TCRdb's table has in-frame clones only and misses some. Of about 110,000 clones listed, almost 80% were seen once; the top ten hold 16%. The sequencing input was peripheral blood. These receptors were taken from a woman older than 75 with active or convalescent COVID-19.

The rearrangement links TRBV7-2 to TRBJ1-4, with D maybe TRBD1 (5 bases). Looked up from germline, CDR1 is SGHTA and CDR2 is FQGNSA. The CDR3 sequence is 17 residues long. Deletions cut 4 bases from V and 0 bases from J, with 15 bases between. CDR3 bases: TGTGCCAGCAGCTCCGATACAGGATGGGCAACTAATGAAAAACTGTTTTTT. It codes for CASSSDTGWATNEKLFF. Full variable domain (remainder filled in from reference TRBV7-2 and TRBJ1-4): GAGVSQSPSNKVTEKGKDVELRCDPISGHTALYWYRQSLGQGLEFLIYFQGNSAPDKSGLPSDRFSAERTGGSVSTLTIQRTQQEDSAVYLCASSSDTGWATNEKLFFGSGTQLSVL.

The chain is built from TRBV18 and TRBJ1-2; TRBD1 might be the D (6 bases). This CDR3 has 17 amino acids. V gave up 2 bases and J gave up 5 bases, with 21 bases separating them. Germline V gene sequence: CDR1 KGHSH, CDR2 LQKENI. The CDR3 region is CASSPVRSPGQGYGYTF. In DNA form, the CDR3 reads TGTGCCAGCTCACCAGTAAGGTCACCGGGACAAGGTTATGGCTACACCTTC.

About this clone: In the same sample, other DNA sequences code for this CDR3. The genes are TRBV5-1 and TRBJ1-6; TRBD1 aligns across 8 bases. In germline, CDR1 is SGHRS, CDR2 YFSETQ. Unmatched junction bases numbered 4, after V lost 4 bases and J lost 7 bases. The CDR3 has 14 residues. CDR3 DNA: TGCGCCAGCAGCCTAGGACAGGGAAATTCACCCCTCCACTTT. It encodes CASSLGQGNSPLHF.

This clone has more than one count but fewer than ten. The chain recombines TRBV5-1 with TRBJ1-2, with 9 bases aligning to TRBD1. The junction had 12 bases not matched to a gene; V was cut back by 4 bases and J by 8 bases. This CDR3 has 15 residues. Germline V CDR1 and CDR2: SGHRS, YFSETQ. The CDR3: CASSPGQGPLGGYTF. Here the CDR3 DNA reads TGCGCCAGCAGCCCGGGACAGGGCCCGTTAGGGGGCTACACCTTC.

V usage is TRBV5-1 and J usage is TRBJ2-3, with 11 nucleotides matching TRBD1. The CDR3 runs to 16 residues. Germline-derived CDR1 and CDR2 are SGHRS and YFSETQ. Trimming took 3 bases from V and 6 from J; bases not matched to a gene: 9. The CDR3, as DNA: TGCGCCAGCAGCTCCGGGACAGGGGGTGGTAAGGATACGCAGTATTTT. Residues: CASSSGTGGGKDTQYF.

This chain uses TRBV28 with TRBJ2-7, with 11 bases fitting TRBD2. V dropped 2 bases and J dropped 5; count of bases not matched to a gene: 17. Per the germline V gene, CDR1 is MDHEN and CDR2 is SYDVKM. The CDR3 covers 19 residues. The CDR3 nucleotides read TGTGCCAGCAGTTTAGACGGTCTGGTAGCGGGAGGGCCGTATGACGAGCAGTACTTC. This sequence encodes CASSLDGLVAGGPYDEQYF.

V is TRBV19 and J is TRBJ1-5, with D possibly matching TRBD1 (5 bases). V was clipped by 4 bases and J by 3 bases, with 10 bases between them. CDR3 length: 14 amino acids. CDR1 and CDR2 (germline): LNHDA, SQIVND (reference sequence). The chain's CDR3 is CASSRWDSNQPQHF. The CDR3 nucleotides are TGTGCCAGTAGTAGATGGGACTCCAATCAGCCCCAGCATTTT.

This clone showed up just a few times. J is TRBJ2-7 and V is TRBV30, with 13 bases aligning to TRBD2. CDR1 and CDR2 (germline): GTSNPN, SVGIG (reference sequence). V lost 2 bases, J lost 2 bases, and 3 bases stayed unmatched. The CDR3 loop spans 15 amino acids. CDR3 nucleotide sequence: TGTGCCTGGAGTAAGGGACTAGCGGGACCCTACGAGCAGTACTTC. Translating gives CAWSKGLAGPYEQYF.

The CDR3 loop is CASSLVLAGGPAGELFF. The CDR3 bases are TGCGCCAGCAGCTTGGTGCTAGCGGGAGGGCCGGCCGGGGAGCTGTTTTTT. The rearrangement uses TRBV5-1 and TRBJ2-2; 12 nucleotides line up with TRBD2. Germline values: CDR1 SGHRS, CDR2 YFSETQ. The CDR3 runs to 17 residues. V was pared by 0 bases and J by 6 bases, with 6 bases of the junction left unmatched.

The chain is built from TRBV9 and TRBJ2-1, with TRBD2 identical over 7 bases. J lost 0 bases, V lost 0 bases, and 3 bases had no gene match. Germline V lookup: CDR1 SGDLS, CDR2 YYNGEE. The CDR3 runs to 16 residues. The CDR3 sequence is CASSVAGGSSYNEQFF. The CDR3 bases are TGTGCCAGCAGCGTAGCGGGCGGGAGCTCCTACAATGAGCAGTTCTTC.

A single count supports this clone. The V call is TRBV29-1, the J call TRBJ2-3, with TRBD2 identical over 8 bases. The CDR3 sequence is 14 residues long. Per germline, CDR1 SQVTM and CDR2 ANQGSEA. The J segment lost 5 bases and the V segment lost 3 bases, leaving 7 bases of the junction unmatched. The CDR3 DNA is TGCAGCGTTGAGGGCGCGGGGGGTGTAGATACGCAGTATTTT. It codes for CSVEGAGGVDTQYF.

Written as DNA, the CDR3 is TGTGCCAGCAGCCCAACACGTTTAGGGGTCCATGAGCAGTTCTTC. Translated: CASSPTRLGVHEQFF. V and J are TRBV7-9 and TRBJ2-1; tentative D call: TRBD1 (5 bases). With 5 bases removed from V and 8 bases from J, the gap between germline ends came to 19 bases. The CDR3 is 15 amino acids. Germline V lookup: CDR1 SEHNR, CDR2 FQNEAQ (reference sequence).

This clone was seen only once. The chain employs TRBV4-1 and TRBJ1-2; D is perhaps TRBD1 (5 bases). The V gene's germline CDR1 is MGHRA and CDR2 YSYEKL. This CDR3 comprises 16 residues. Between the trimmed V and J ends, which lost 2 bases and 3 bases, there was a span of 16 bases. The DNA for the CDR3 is TGCGCCAGCAGCCAACTCCAAAGGGGCGGATACTATGGCTACACCTTC. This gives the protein CASSQLQRGGYYGYTF.

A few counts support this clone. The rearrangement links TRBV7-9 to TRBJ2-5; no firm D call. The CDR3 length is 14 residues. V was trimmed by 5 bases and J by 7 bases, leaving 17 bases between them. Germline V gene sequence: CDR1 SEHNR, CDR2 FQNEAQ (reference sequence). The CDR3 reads CASSTSVTSGTQYF. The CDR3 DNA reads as TGTGCCAGCAGCACCTCAGTGACCTCGGGGACCCAGTACTTC. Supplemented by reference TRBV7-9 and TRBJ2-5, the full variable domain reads DTGVSQNPRHKITKRGQNVTFRCDPISEHNRLYWYRQTLGQGPEFLTYFQNEAQLEKSRLLSDRFSAERPKGSFSTLEIQRTEQGDSAMYLCASSTSVTSGTQYFGPGTRLLVL.

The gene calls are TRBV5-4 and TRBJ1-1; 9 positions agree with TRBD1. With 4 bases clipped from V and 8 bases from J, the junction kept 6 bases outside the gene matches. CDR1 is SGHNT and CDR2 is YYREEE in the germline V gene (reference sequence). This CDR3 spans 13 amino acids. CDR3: CASSHRDRDEAFF. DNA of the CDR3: TGTGCCAGCAGCCACCGGGACAGGGACGAAGCTTTCTTT.

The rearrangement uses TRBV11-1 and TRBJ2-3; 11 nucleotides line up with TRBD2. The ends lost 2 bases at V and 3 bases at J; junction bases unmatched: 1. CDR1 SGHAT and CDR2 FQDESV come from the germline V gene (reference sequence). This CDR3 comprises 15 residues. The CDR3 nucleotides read TGTGCCAGCAGCTTAAGACTAGCGGGAACAGATACGCAGTATTTT. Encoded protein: CASSLRLAGTDTQYF.

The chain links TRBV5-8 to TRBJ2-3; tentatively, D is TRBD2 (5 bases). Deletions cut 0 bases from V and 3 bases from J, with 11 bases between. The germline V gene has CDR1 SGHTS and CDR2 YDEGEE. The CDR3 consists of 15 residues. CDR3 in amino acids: CASSLGETGTDTQYF. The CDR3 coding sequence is TGTGCCAGCAGCTTGGGGGAGACGGGTACAGATACGCAGTATTTT.

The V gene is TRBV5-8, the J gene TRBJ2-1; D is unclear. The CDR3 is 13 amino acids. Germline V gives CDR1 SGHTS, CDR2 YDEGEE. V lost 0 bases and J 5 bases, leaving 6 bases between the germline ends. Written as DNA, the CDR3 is TGTGCCAGCAGCTTGGAGAGAAACAATGAGCAGTTCTTC. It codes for CASSLERNNEQFF.

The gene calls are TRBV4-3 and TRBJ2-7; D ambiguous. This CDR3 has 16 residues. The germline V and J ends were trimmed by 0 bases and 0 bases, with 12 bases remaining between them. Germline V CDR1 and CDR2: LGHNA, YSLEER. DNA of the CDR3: TGCGCCAGCAGCCAAGATGGGCCACCCAGCTCCTACGAGCAGTACTTC. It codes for CASSQDGPPSSYEQYF.

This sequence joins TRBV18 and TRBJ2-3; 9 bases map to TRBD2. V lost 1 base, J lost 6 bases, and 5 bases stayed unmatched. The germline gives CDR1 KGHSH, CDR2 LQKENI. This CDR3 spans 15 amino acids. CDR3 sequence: CASSPLREGRDTQYF. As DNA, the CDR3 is TGTGCCAGCTCACCACTGCGGGAGGGCCGGGATACGCAGTATTTT.

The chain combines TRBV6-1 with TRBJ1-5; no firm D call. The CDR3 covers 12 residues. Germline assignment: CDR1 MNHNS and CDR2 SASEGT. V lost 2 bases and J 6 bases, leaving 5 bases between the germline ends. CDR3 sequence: CASSELSQPQHF. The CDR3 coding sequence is TGTGCCAGCAGTGAACTCAGTCAGCCCCAGCATTTT.

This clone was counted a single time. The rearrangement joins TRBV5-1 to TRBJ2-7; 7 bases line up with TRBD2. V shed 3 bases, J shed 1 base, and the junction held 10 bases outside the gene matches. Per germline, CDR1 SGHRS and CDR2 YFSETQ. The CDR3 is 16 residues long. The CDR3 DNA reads TGCGCCAGCAGCTGGGAGACGAAAGCGGGGTCCTACGAGCAGTACTTC. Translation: CASSWETKAGSYEQYF.

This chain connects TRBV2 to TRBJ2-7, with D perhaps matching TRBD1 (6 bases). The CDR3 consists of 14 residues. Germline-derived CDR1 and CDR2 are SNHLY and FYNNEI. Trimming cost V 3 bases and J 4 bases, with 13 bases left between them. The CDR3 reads CASSEAGDGYEQYF. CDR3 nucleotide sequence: TGTGCCAGCAGTGAGGCAGGGGATGGGTACGAGCAGTACTTC.

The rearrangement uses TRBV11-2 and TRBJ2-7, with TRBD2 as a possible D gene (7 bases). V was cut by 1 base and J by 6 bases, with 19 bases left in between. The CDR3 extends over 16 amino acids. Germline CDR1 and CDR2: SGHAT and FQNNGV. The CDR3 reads CASSLVGGAGDREQYF. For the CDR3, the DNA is TGTGCCAGCAGCTTAGTGGGGGGGGCGGGCGACCGCGAGCAGTACTTC.

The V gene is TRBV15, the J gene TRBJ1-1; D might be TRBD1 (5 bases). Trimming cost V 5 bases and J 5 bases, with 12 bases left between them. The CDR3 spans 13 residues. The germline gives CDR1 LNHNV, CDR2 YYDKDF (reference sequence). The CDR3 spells CATSGAGGTEAFF. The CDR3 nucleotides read TGTGCCACCAGCGGAGCGGGGGGTACTGAAGCTTTCTTT.